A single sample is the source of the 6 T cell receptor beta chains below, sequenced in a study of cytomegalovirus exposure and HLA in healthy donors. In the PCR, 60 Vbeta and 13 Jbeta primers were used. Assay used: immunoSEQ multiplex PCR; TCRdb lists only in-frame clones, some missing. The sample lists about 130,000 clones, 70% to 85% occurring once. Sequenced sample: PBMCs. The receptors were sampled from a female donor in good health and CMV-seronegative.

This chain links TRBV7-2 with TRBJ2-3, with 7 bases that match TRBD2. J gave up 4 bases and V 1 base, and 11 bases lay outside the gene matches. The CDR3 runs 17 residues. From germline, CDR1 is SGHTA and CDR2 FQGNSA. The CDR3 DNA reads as TGTGCCAGCAGCTTAGGGCATGGTGGCGGGAGTGCAGATACGCAGTATTTT. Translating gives CASSLGHGGGSADTQYF.

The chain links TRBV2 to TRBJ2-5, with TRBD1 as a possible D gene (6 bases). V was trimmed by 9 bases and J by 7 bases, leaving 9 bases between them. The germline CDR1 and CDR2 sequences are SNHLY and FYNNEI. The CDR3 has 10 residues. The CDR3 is CASKGGTQYF. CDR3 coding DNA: TGTGCCAGTAAAGGGGGGACCCAGTACTTC. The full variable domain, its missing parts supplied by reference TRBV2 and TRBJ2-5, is EPEVTQTPSHQVTQMGQEVILRCVPISNHLYFYWYRQILGQKVEFLVSFYNNEISEKSEIFDDQFSVERPDGSNFTLKIRSTKLEDSAMYFCASKGGTQYFGPGTRLLVL.

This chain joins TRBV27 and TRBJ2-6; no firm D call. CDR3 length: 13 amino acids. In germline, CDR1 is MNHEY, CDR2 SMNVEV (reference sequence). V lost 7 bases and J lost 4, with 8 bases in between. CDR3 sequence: CASTTWGANVLTF. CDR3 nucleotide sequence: TGTGCCAGCACCACTTGGGGGGCCAACGTCCTGACTTTC.

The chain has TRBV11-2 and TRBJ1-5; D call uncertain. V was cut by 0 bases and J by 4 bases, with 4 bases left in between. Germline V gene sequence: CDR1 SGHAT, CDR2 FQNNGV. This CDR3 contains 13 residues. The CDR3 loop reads CASSLETNQPQHF. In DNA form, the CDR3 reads TGTGCCAGCAGCTTAGAAACAAATCAGCCCCAGCATTTT.

This CDR3 is CASSLDEEETQYF. For the CDR3, the DNA is TGTGCCAGCAGCTTAGATGAGGAGGAGACCCAGTACTTC. J is TRBJ2-5 and V is TRBV11-3, with unresolved D. Trimming removed 0 bases at V and 5 bases at J, with 7 bases between. Germline V gives CDR1 SGHNT, CDR2 YENEEA. The CDR3 consists of 13 residues.

The CDR3 reads CASSPPGQGGDEQYF. The CDR3 DNA sequence: TGTGCCAGCAGCCCTCCGGGACAGGGAGGGGACGAGCAGTACTTC. The V and J genes are TRBV16 and TRBJ2-7, with 9 bases that match TRBD1. Germline V CDR1 and CDR2: KGHSY, FQNENV. After removal of 4 bases from V and 5 bases from J, the junction contained 9 bases not matched to a gene. This CDR3 has 15 residues.